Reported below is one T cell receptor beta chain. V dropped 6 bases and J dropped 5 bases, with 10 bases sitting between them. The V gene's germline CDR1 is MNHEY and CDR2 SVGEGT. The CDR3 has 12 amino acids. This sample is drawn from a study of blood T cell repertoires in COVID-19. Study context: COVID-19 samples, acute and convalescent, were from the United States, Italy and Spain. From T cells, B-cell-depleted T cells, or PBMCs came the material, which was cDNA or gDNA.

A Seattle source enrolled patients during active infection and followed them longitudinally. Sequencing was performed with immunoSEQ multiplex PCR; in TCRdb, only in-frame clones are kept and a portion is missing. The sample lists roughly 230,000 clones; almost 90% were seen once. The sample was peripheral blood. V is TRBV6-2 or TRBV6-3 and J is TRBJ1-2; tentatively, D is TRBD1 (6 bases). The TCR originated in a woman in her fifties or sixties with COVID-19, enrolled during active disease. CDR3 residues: CASSGQPYGYTF. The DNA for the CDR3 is TGTGCCAGCAGCGGACAGCCATATGGCTACACCTTC.